This TCR beta chain was found in a study of blood T cell repertoires in COVID-19. Across the whole study: Acute-phase and convalescent COVID-19 samples originated in the United States, Italy and Spain.

In the authors' methods: Nucleated cell counts were estimated from reference gene primer amplification. Clones were read by immunoSEQ multiplex PCR, and TCRdb kept only the in-frame ones, dropping some. Clonal size and the V and J genes are those of that table, whereas D and trimming came from the DNA. Among roughly 250,000 clones listed, over 75% were seen once. Losses at the gene ends were 6 bases for V and 4 bases for J; bases not matched to a gene: 14. The V gene's germline CDR1 is LGHDT and CDR2 YNNKEL (reference sequence). This CDR3 has 17 residues. Participants reported their clinical history, and cohort assignment relied on those reports.

The clonotype was recovered from a woman under 40 who had recovered from COVID-19. Sample: PBMCs or T cells enriched from blood (not recorded which). The V call is TRBV3-1 (or the pseudogene TRBV3-2), the J call TRBJ2-4, with TRBD1 matching over 8 bases. The CDR3 reads CASSPKSSGTGKNIQYF. Here the CDR3 DNA reads TGTGCCAGCAGTCCCAAATCTTCCGGGACAGGTAAAAACATTCAGTACTTC.